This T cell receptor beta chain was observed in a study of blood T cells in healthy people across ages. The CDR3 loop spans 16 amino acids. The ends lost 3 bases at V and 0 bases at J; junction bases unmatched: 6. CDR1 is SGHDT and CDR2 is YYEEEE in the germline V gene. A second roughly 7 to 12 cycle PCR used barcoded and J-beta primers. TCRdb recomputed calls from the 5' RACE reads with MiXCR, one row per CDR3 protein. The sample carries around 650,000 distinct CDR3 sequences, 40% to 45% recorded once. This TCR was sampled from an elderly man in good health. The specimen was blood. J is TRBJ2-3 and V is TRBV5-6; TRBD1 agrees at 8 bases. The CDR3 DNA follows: TGTGCCAGCAGCTCAAGGGACAGGACTAGCACAGATACGCAGTATTTT. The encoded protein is CASSSRDRTSTDTQYF.